This T cell receptor beta chain was sequenced for a study of T cell responses to AZD1222 COVID-19 vaccine. General study findings and limits: Most donors were white British and more were female, and clonal diversity was possibly underestimated.

V lost 6 bases and J lost 3, with 12 bases in between. Germline assignment: CDR1 KGHSH and CDR2 LQKENI. The CDR3 is made up of 14 amino acids. Remarks on this clone: Its antigen is unidentified.

The assay was immunoSEQ multiplex PCR, and TCRdb's table has in-frame clones only and misses some. The sample shows 150,000 to 200,000 clones, 70% to 90% of them seen only once. Sequences were derived from peripheral blood, sampled 28 days after the second AZD1222 dose. This sequence joins TRBV18 and TRBJ1-3; unclear D gene. The origin of this receptor is an adult who received the AZD1222 COVID-19 vaccine. The CDR3 spells CASSPTEIGNTIYF. The DNA for the CDR3 is TGTGCCAGCTCCCCTACAGAAATTGGAAACACCATATATTTT.